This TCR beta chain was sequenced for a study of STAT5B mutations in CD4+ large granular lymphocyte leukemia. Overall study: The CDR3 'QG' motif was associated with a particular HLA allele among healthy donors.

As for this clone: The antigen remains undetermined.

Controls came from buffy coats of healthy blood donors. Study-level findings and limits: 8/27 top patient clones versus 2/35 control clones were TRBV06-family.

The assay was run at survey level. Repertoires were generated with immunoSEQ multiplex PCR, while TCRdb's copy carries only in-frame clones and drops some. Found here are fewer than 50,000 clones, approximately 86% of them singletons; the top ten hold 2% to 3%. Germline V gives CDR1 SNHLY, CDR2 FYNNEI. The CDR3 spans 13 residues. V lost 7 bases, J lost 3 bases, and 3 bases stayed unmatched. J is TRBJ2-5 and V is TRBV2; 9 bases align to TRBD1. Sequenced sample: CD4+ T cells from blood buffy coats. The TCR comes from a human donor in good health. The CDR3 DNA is TGTGCCAGCAAACAGGGGGCAGAAGAGACCCAGTACTTC. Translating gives CASKQGAEETQYF.